Sequencing of this T cell receptor beta chain was carried out in a study of T-cell reconstitution after alpha-beta-depleted transplantation in children. Whole-study findings and limits: Approximately two months post-transplant, alpha-beta T cells reportedly originated from several hundred expanded graft clones.

This clonotype occurred a few times. Its target is unknown. CDR3 length equals 17 residues. Germline V gives CDR1 MGHRA, CDR2 YSYEKL. With 0 bases removed from V and 2 bases from J, the gap between germline ends came to 16 bases. Library preparation (for TCRbeta) was performed with unique molecular identifiers. TCRdb re-analysed the PCR reads in MiXCR, keeping a single row per CDR3 protein. The sample includes approximately 300,000 distinct CDR3 sequences, 9.5% to 13% of them seen just once. The source of this sequence is a boy in the first two years of life with acute myeloid leukemia, due to receive a stem cell transplant. The sequences come from PBMCs, collected before TCRalphabeta/CD19-depleted stem cell transplant. The chain joins TRBV4-1 to TRBJ1-2; D possibly corresponds to TRBD1 (5 bases). The CDR3 coding sequence is TGCGCCAGCAGCCAAGACCCCCCGGGACGGACGAACTATGGCTACACCTTC. Translated, it gives CASSQDPPGRTNYGYTF.